This TCR beta chain originates from a study of T cell responses to AZD1222 COVID-19 vaccine. Study observations and caveats: Spike-specific TCR breadth and depth grew following two AZD1222 doses. Repertoire samples came only from after the peak T cell response.

Concerning this clone: Its antigen remains unknown.

The CDR3 is 17 residues long. Germline CDR1 reads MNHEY; CDR2 reads SVGEGT. The V and J ends lost 2 bases and 8 bases, in that order; junction bases with no gene match: 13. The table came from immunoSEQ multiplex PCR; TCRdb's copy has only in-frame clones and leaves some out. The sample includes roughly 100,000 clones, 82% of them seen just once. The chain joins TRBV6-2 or TRBV6-3 to TRBJ1-4; 8 positions match TRBD1. This receptor was identified in an adult in good health. Sequenced material: peripheral blood, taken on day 0 of AZD1222 vaccination. CDR3 DNA: TGTGCCAGCAGTTACCCCCTGATCGGACAGGGACGGGAAAAACTGTTTTTT. Its translation: CASSYPLIGQGREKLFF.